The rows below give T cell receptor beta chains drawn from one sample of a study of neurological immune-mediated disorders. TCRdb reanalysed the 5' RACE reads using MiXCR and keeps one entry per CDR3 protein. The sample lists 50,000 or so distinct CDR3 sequences; about 12% were seen once. Sequenced sample: PBMCs. The receptors shown here come from a male donor with HTLV-1-associated myelopathy (HAM/TSP). Each CDR3 is given with its conserved first and last residue. The D gene is left open where the match is weak. Size is omitted from some rows. Given values are once, few, many or a class for expanded clones.

size,V,D,J,length,DNA,CDR3
many,TRBV18,.,TRBJ1-1,14,TGTGCCAGCTCACCAAAGATGGGGGACACTGAAGCTTTCTTT,CASSPKMGDTEAFF
many,TRBV7-8,.,TRBJ1-2,15,TGTGCCAGCAGCTCCTACCGACATCTTAACTATGGCTACACCTTC,CASSSYRHLNYGYTF
many,TRBV20-1,.,TRBJ1-2,12,TGCAGTGCTTCACCGAATTTCTATGGCTACACCTTC,CSASPNFYGYTF
many,TRBV12-3/TRBV12-4,TRBD1,TRBJ2-2,18,TGTGCCAGCAGTTTAGTTTTAACGGGACAGGGTTTCACCGGGGAGCTGTTTTTT,CASSLVLTGQGFTGELFF
many,TRBV11-2,.,TRBJ2-7,14,TGTGCCAGCAGCTTAGAAGGGTGGCCGTTGGAGCAGTACTTC,CASSLEGWPLEQYF
many,TRBV5-1,.,TRBJ2-3,14,TGCGCCAGCAGCTTGGTAGGCATCGCAGATACGCAGTATTTT,CASSLVGIADTQYF
once,TRBV6-6,TRBD2,TRBJ2-3,17,TGTGCCAGCAGTTACTCAGTCGGGGGGGCCGGTCAAGATACGCAGTATTTT,CASSYSVGGAGQDTQYF
many,TRBV7-8,.,TRBJ1-3,14,TGTGCCAGCAGCTTAGCAGGCAGTATGAACACCATATATTTT,CASSLAGSMNTIYF
many,TRBV7-2,.,TRBJ2-5,16,TGTGCCAGCAGCTTAGGGCACATTAGGGTTTGGGAGACCCAGTACTTC,CASSLGHIRVWETQYF
many,TRBV12-3/TRBV12-4,.,TRBJ2-1,14,TGTGCCAGCCGTGGGATGGGGGGAGCCAATGAGCAGTTCTTC,CASRGMGGANEQFF
many,TRBV5-1,.,TRBJ2-3,12,TGCGCCAGCAGCCTCCTGTCAGATACGCAGTATTTT,CASSLLSDTQYF
.,TRBV6-2/TRBV6-3,TRBD2,TRBJ2-1,15,TGTGCCAGCAGTTTTAGCGGGGAAGGCTACAATGAGCAGTTCTTC,CASSFSGEGYNEQFF
many,TRBV7-6,.,TRBJ2-5,15,TGTGCCAGCAGCCCTAGCCGAACAGGAGGGGAGACCCAGTACTTC,CASSPSRTGGETQYF
many,TRBV20-1,.,TRBJ2-1,15,TGCAGTGCGGAGCCCCATAGACTTCACCGGAGTGAGCAGTTCTTC,CSAEPHRLHRSEQFF
many,TRBV5-1,.,TRBJ2-5,14,TGCGCCAGCAGCTTGGCACAGATCCAAGAGACCCAGTACTTC,CASSLAQIQETQYF
many,TRBV7-2,.,TRBJ2-3,14,TGTGCCAGCACCGTATCGGGGGAAAAAGATACGCAGTATTTT,CASTVSGEKDTQYF
once,TRBV3-1,.,TRBJ2-7,12,TGTGCCAGCAGCCCCAGGGTCGAGGAGCAGTACTTC,CASSPRVEEQYF
many,TRBV7-6,.,TRBJ1-6,14,TGTGCCAGCAGCTTGGGGGACCTAAATTCACCCCTCCACTTT,CASSLGDLNSPLHF
few,TRBV20-1,.,TRBJ1-3,14,TGCAGCGTCGGCGGATACAGCTCTGGAAACACCATATATTTT,CSVGGYSSGNTIYF
many,TRBV3-1,.,TRBJ1-5,12,TGTGCCAGCAGTTCCCAGGGCCAGCCCCAGCATTTT,CASSSQGQPQHF
many,TRBV4-3,.,TRBJ2-5,16,TGCGCCAGCAGCCAAGGTTTCTCTGGGGCGAGGGAGACCCAGTACTTC,CASSQGFSGARETQYF
.,TRBV9,.,TRBJ1-1,13,TGTGCCAGCAGCGTTATAACGAACACTGAAGCTTTCTTT,CASSVITNTEAFF
many,TRBV5-1,.,TRBJ1-2,14,TGCGCCAGCACCCTGAGTGTAGGGAACTATGGCTACACCTTC,CASTLSVGNYGYTF
many,TRBV10-3,.,TRBJ2-7,12,TGTGCCATCAGTGCCGGCAGCTACGAGCAGTACTTC,CAISAGSYEQYF
many,TRBV24-1,.,TRBJ1-1,15,TGTGCCACCAGTGATTCGGGACCCCTGAACACTGAAGCTTTCTTT,CATSDSGPLNTEAFF
many,TRBV3-1,.,TRBJ1-3,14,TGTGCCAGCAGCCCCTCCCACTCTGGAAACACCATATATTTT,CASSPSHSGNTIYF